The rows below give T cell receptor beta chains drawn from one sample of a study of blood T cell repertoires in COVID-19. Generated by immunoSEQ multiplex PCR, the TCRdb table keeps only in-frame clones and is missing some. There are a few hundred thousand clones in the sample; roughly 90% occur only once, and 0.95% to 1.5% lies in the top ten. Sequencing input: peripheral blood. The source of these receptors is a man aged 40-49 years with acute or convalescent COVID-19. CDR3s leave out the opening cysteine and the closing phenylalanine or tryptophan.

J gene	V gene	CDR3 protein
TRBJ2-7	TRBV29-1	SVAEGYEQY
TRBJ2-7	TRBV11-2	ASSGGEGLLSSYEQY
TRBJ2-7	TRBV7-6	ASSLGGGSYEQY
TRBJ1-3	TRBV6-2/TRBV6-3	ASSLVDRTFSGNTIY
TRBJ1-2	TRBV19	ATSELRTGAYGYT
TRBJ1-2	TRBV3-1/TRBV3-2	ASSTAGGDGYT
TRBJ2-1	TRBV3-1/TRBV3-2	ASSPDSDEQF
TRBJ1-3	TRBV30	AWTTGQAGNTIY
TRBJ2-1	TRBV6-2/TRBV6-3	ASSTRRGGGDLQF
TRBJ1-1	TRBV11-3	ASSLQGDSAEAF
TRBJ1-2	TRBV5-1	ASSERTGTSYGYT
TRBJ2-1	TRBV27	ASSSGLAVYNEQF
TRBJ1-2	TRBV9	ASSVFETGAPVST
TRBJ1-6	TRBV2	ASSEGLTWSPLH
TRBJ1-2	TRBV7-9	ASSLGSGGGYT
TRBJ2-1	TRBV7-9	ASSPGTGFGEQF
TRBJ2-7	TRBV6-1	ASSEGGSGSPLLSYEQY
TRBJ1-1	TRBV5-6	ASSSSGTGGTGAF
TRBJ2-3	TRBV24-1	RTGLAGINVTADTQY
TRBJ1-2	TRBV2	ASRDRGPGHT
TRBJ2-7	TRBV6-5	ASKSATGGYEQY
TRBJ1-2	TRBV28	ASSFGRAIYGYT
TRBJ2-2	TRBV19	ASILDRASTGELF
TRBJ1-3	TRBV28	ASSFRGTDGNTIY
TRBJ2-2	TRBV12-2	ASRLAGQGKNTGELF
TRBJ1-5	TRBV28	ASSPWTLNSNQPQH
TRBJ2-5	TRBV9	ASSPQVGGETQY
TRBJ1-3	TRBV4-3	ASSQDRMSSGNTIY
TRBJ1-4	TRBV9	ASSVATGGSSNEKLF
TRBJ2-5	TRBV19	ASSTDRGETQY
TRBJ2-7	TRBV7-3	ASSAAASSTYEQY
TRBJ2-3	TRBV19	ATQGWGTDTQY
TRBJ1-2	TRBV29-1	SVGDRKDGYT
TRBJ2-1	TRBV4-1	ASSQDSASNEQF
TRBJ2-7	TRBV3-1/TRBV3-2	ASSHHGGLAGSYEQY
TRBJ1-1	TRBV4-3	ASSQDLSSGGGVNTEAF
TRBJ2-5	TRBV7-2	ASSLGQQETQY
TRBJ1-1	TRBV27	ASSLGRGVGTEAF
TRBJ2-1	TRBV9	ASSVASRVRSNEQF
TRBJ2-7	TRBV4-2	ASSGEATVNYEQY
TRBJ2-7	TRBV11-2	ASWSRDSSYEQY
TRBJ1-1	TRBV19	ASSVTGNTEAF
TRBJ2-3	TRBV20-1	SAAARDTQY
TRBJ2-7	TRBV28	ASSLLAEAYEQY
TRBJ2-2	TRBV6-5	ASSRDSTGELF
TRBJ2-7	TRBV19	ASSIGRGPYEQY
TRBJ1-2	TRBV5-1	ASSLAGQGSYGYT